This T cell receptor (beta chain) was retrieved from a study of cytomegalovirus exposure and HLA in healthy donors. Broader study findings: It was reported that the classifier diagnosed cytomegalovirus status with high specificity and sensitivity in both the original and validation cohorts.

With respect to this clone: The antigen is unknown.

Generated by immunoSEQ multiplex PCR, the TCRdb table keeps only in-frame clones and is missing some. This table has around 350,000 clones, 80% to 90% appearing once. CDR3 length equals 15 residues. With 4 bases removed from V and 2 bases from J, the gap between germline ends came to 12 bases. Per germline, CDR1 KGHSH and CDR2 LQKENI. V and J are TRBV18 and TRBJ2-1, with a tentative D call TRBD2 (5 bases). Sample: PBMCs. This clonotype was sampled from a woman aged 18 to 35 in good health and CMV-seronegative. This CDR3 reads CASSLAVGAYNEQFF. The CDR3 DNA reads as TGTGCCAGCTCACTTGCGGTCGGGGCCTACAATGAGCAGTTCTTC. The full variable domain, with the rest looked up from reference TRBV18 and TRBJ2-1, is NAGVMQNPRHLVRRRGQEARLRCSPMKGHSHVYWYRQLPEEGLKFMVYLQKENIIDESGMPKERFSAEFPKEGPSILRIQQVVRGDSAAYFCASSLAVGAYNEQFFGPGTRLTVL.